Listed here are 7 T cell receptor beta chains from one sample, sequenced in a study of T-cell reconstitution after alpha-beta-depleted transplantation in children. Library preparation (for TCRbeta) was performed with unique molecular identifiers. TCRdb re-derived calls from the PCR reads in MiXCR, one entry per CDR3 protein. Of 700,000 or so distinct CDR3 sequences listed, less than 15% are singletons. Specimen: PBMCs, collected before TCRalphabeta/CD19-depleted stem cell transplant. The receptors stem from a girl aged 2 to 9 with congenital amegakaryocytic thrombocytopenia, due to receive a stem cell transplant.

Details on this clonotype: The junction does not match germline at one end; this may be a read error. The chain carries TRBV20-1 and TRBJ2-1, with 7 bases that match TRBD2. This CDR3 contains 17 residues. The V gene's germline CDR1 is DFQATT and CDR2 SNEGSKA (reference sequence). The CDR3 spells CCARDLGGRPEVFEQFF. DNA of the CDR3: TGCTGTGCTAGAGATCTTGGCGGGAGACCCGAGGTTTTTGAGCAGTTCTTC.

This clonotype was found a few times. The chain joins TRBV5-1 to TRBJ2-5; D uncertain. The germline gives CDR1 SGHRS, CDR2 YFSETQ. Trimming left V 0 bases short and J 13 bases short, with 16 bases between. This CDR3 comprises 13 residues. The DNA for the CDR3 is TGCGCCAGCAGCTTGGAAGACGCAAGCCCTAGGTACTTC. The encoded protein is CASSLEDASPRYF.

The chain joins TRBV7-3 to TRBJ2-3; possibly TRBD2 for D (7 bases). With 5 bases removed from V and 3 bases from J, the gap between germline ends came to 24 bases. Germline loops: CDR1 SGHTA, CDR2 FQGTGA. CDR3 length: 18 amino acids. CDR3 nucleotides: TGTGCCAGCAGCAAATCGGGGGTTGGGGGGGGCAGGACAGATACGCAGTATTTT. Translating it yields CASSKSGVGGGRTDTQYF.

The chain employs TRBV7-8 and TRBJ2-2, with TRBD2 identical over 9 bases. Germline CDR1 is SGHVS and CDR2 is FQNEAQ. V was pared by 5 bases and J by 5 bases, with 9 bases of the junction left unmatched. The CDR3 consists of 16 residues. CDR3 coding DNA: TGTGCCAGCAGCCCCTGGCGGGAGGGCCTAACCGGGGAGCTGTTTTTT. This encodes CASSPWREGLTGELFF.

The chain carries TRBV29-1 and TRBJ2-1; 8 nucleotides line up with TRBD2. Germline lookup yields CDR1 SQVTM and CDR2 ANQGSEA. The CDR3 length is 13 residues. Losses at the gene ends were 7 bases for V and 6 bases for J; bases not matched to a gene: 8. CDR3 nucleotide sequence: TGCAGCGGAGCGGGAGCGCCGGGCAATGAGCAGTTCTTC. This codes for CSGAGAPGNEQFF.

This clonotype was detected a few times. The genes are TRBV4-1 and TRBJ1-3; D gene uncertain. Germline values: CDR1 MGHRA, CDR2 YSYEKL. This CDR3 has 14 residues. Trimming cost V 1 base and J 8 bases, with 12 bases left between them. CDR3 sequence (DNA): TGCGCCAGCAGCCAAGGTCCAGTTCGAGACACCATATATTTT. Translating it yields CASSQGPVRDTIYF.

The chain combines TRBV5-8 with TRBJ2-7; 8 nucleotides agree with TRBD1. V lost 10 bases and J lost 0; bases outside the gene matches: 9. Germline CDR1 SGHTS, CDR2 YDEGEE. The CDR3 consists of 14 residues. The CDR3 region is CAGRDRGSSYEQYF. CDR3 coding DNA: TGTGCCGGACGCGACAGGGGAAGCTCCTACGAGCAGTACTTC.